The rows below give T cell receptor beta chains drawn from one sample of a study of glioma-infiltrating T cells. One entry per CDR3 protein results from TCRdb running MiXCR on the multiplex PCR reads. This sample carries roughly 350,000 distinct CDR3 sequences, around 45% of them seen once, and the ten largest clones take 12%. The sample was glioma tissue, nonneoplastic brain tissue, or PBMCs (not recorded which). These receptors all come from a human donor with low-grade glioma or glioblastoma, undergoing nonglioma brain surgery, or in good health (not recorded which). Each CDR3 is given with its conserved first and last residue. D genes are given only for firm matches. Size tells how often a clone was seen (once, few, many) or the class of an expanded clone, and some rows leave it out.

D,size,V,J,CDR3,DNA
TRBD2,.,TRBV27,TRBJ2-7,CASSSSVGRSGSSYEQYF,TGTGCCAGCAGCTCCTCCGTTGGGCGTAGCGGGTCCTCCTACGAGCAGTACTTC
.,few,TRBV12-3/TRBV12-4,TRBJ2-2,CASSFLAPLRDPSTGELFF,TGTGCCAGCAGCTTCCTCGCCCCTCTGCGGGACCCCAGTACCGGGGAGCTGTTTTTT
TRBD2,few,TRBV4-3,TRBJ2-3,CASSQDPTTSGNSDTQYF,TGCGCCAGCAGCCAAGATCCCACGACTAGCGGGAATTCAGATACGCAGTATTTT
.,.,TRBV18,TRBJ2-1,CASSPPSYRANEQFF,TGTGCCAGCTCACCACCGAGTTACAGGGCAAATGAGCAGTTCTTC
TRBD1,few,TRBV20-1,TRBJ2-7,CSASRDRGIYEQYF,TGCAGTGCCTCGCGGGACAGGGGTATCTACGAGCAGTACTTC
.,many,TRBV28,TRBJ1-1,CASRDRGTEAFF,TGTGCCAGCAGGGACAGAGGGACTGAAGCTTTCTTT
.,many,TRBV20-1,TRBJ2-1,CSARDASSGDGRDEQFF,TGCAGTGCTAGAGATGCTTCTTCGGGAGATGGACGCGATGAGCAGTTCTTC
TRBD1,.,TRBV5-4,TRBJ2-7,CASSPGTGASYGQYF,TGTGCCAGCAGCCCCGGGACAGGGGCCTCCTACGGGCAGTACTTC
.,medium-sized,TRBV28,TRBJ2-5,CASSSQPRETQYF,TGTGCCAGCAGTTCACAACCCAGAGAGACCCAGTACTTC
TRBD1,.,TRBV28,TRBJ2-1,CASSSQPTGGNEHFF,TGTGCCAGCAGTTCCCAGCCGACAGGGGGCAATGAGCATTTTTTC
TRBD2,.,TRBV18,TRBJ2-1,CASSPTLAGVDNEQFF,TGTGCCAGCTCACCGACACTAGCGGGAGTCGACAATGAGCAGTTCTTC
.,.,TRBV20-1,TRBJ2-5,CSARQGKETRYF,TGCAGTGCTAGGCAGGGTAAAGAGACCCGGTACTTC
.,.,TRBV27,TRBJ2-7,CASSLGRWNYEQYF,TGTGCCAGCAGTTTGGGGCGGTGGAACTACGAGCAGTACTTC
.,few,TRBV15,TRBJ2-5,CATSRDGSPGVETQYF,TGTGCCACCAGCAGAGATGGGTCGCCCGGAGTAGAGACCCAGTACTTC
.,many,TRBV15,TRBJ1-2,CATSRERYGYTF,TGTGCCACCAGCCGAGAACGCTATGGCTACACCTTC
.,few,TRBV19,TRBJ1-1,CASSPGGLGMNTEAFF,TGTGCCAGTAGTCCCGGCGGGCTCGGCATGAACACTGAAGCTTTCTTT
.,many,TRBV27,TRBJ2-3,CASSLIWSTDTQYF,TGTGCCAGCAGTTTGATTTGGTCCACAGATACGCAGTATTTT
.,.,TRBV7-9,TRBJ2-3,CASSLKVTDTQYF,TGTGCCAGCAGCTTAAAGGTCACAGATACGCAGTATTTT
TRBD2,few,TRBV28,TRBJ2-1,CASSTHGLAGNEQFF,TGTGCCAGCAGTACCCACGGACTAGCGGGCAATGAGCAGTTCTTC
.,.,TRBV12-3/TRBV12-4,TRBJ2-7,CASRRDTSYEQYF,TGTGCCAGCAGACGGGACACCTCCTACGAGCAGTACTTC
TRBD2,.,TRBV7-2,TRBJ2-1,CASSLAGTSPLQQFF,TGTGCCAGCAGCTTAGCCGGGACTAGCCCCCTTCAGCAGTTCTTC
.,.,TRBV28,TRBJ1-5,CASSPAQGNRPQHF,TGTGCCAGCAGTCCCGCTCAAGGGAATCGGCCCCAGCATTTT
.,.,TRBV7-2,TRBJ2-1,CASTSGRAPRIYNEQFF,TGTGCCAGCACCTCAGGACGGGCCCCCCGAATCTACAATGAGCAGTTCTTC
.,many,TRBV27,TRBJ2-3,CASSRSPSETDTQYF,TGTGCCAGCAGCCGATCCCCAAGTGAGACAGATACGCAGTATTTT
.,.,TRBV7-2,TRBJ2-7,CASSLSRDRAEQYF,TGTGCCAGCAGCTTATCCCGGGATCGGGCGGAGCAGTACTTC
.,.,TRBV19,TRBJ1-5,CASKGGGAGSNQPQHF,TGTGCCAGTAAGGGGGGGGGGGCAGGAAGCAATCAGCCCCAGCATTTT